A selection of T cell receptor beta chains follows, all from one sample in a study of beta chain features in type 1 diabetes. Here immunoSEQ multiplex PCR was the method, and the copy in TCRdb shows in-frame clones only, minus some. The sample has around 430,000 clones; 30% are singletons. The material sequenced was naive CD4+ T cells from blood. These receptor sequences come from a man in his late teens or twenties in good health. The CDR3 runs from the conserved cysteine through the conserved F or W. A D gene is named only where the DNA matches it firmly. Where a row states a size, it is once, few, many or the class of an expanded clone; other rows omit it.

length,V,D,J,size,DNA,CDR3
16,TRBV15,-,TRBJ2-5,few,TGTGCCACCAGCAGAGCCTCTACGGAGTTCCAAGAGACCCAGTACTTC,CATSRASTEFQETQYF
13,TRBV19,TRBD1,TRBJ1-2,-,TGTGCCAGTAGCGGGACAGCGAACTATGGCTACACCTTC,CASSGTANYGYTF
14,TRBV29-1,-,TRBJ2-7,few,TGCAGCGTGCGAGCACGACTAGGGGGTTACGAGCAGTACTTC,CSVRARLGGYEQYF
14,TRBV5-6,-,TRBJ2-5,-,TGTGCCAGCAGCTTGCGGGGACCAAGAGAGACCCAGTACTTC,CASSLRGPRETQYF
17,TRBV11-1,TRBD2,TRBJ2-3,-,TGTGCCAGCAGCCGCGGACTAGCGGGAGTCAGGACAGATACGCAGTATTTT,CASSRGLAGVRTDTQYF
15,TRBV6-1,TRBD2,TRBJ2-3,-,TGTGCCAGCAGAATGTTAGCGGGAGTGAAAGATACGCAGTATTTT,CASRMLAGVKDTQYF
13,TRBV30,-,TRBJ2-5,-,TGTGCCTGGAGGGGCAGGCCCCAAGAGACCCAGTACTTC,CAWRGRPQETQYF
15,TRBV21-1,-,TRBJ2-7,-,TGTGCCAGCAGCAGGGCCGGGACAGGGAGCCCAGGGCAGTACTTC,CASSRAGTGSPGQYF
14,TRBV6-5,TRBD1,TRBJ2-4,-,TGTGCCAGCAGTAAAGGGGGCGCGGGAAACATTCAGTACTTC,CASSKGGAGNIQYF
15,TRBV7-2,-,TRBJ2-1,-,TGTGCCAGCAGCCTCCCGCGGGTGTCCTACAATGAGCAGTTCTTC,CASSLPRVSYNEQFF
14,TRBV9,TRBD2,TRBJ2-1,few,TGTGCCAGCAGCGTAACTAGCGGCTACAATGAGCAGTTCTTC,CASSVTSGYNEQFF
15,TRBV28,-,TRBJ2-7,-,TGTGCCAGCAGTTTACCACCAGGGCGTTTATACGAGCAGTACTTC,CASSLPPGRLYEQYF
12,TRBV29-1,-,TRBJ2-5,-,TGCAGCGCGCGTTCTGGAGGAGAGACCCAGTACTTC,CSARSGGETQYF
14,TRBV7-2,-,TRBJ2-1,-,TGTGCCAGCAGCTTAAACAGGCTGGGGCGTGAGCAGTTCTTC,CASSLNRLGREQFF
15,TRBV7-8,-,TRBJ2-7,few,TGTGCCAGCAGCCAAAGGTTAGACTACTCTGACGAGCAGTACTTC,CASSQRLDYSDEQYF
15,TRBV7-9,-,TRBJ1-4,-,TGTGCCAGCAGCGCTCACGGCGCAACTAATGAAAAACTGTTTTTT,CASSAHGATNEKLFF
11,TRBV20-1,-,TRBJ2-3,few,TGCAGTGCTAGAGGTGTGGATACGCAGTATTTT,CSARGVDTQYF
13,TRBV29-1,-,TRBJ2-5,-,TGCAGCGTTGCTACGGACAGACAAGAGACCCAGTACTTC,CSVATDRQETQYF
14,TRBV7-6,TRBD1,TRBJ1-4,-,TGTGCCAGCAGCCCCGGGACAGGGAGGGAAAAACTGTTTTTT,CASSPGTGREKLFF
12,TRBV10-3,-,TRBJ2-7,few,TGTGCCATCATGACGACTAGTTTCGAGCAGTACTTC,CAIMTTSFEQYF
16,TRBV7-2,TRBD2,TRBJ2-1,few,TGTGCCAGCAGCTTAGGGCGGCTAGCGGGTGCCAATGAGCAGTTCTTC,CASSLGRLAGANEQFF
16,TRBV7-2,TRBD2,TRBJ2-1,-,TGTGCCAGCAGCTTAAGGCTAGCGGGAGTTTTGGATGAGCAGTTCTTC,CASSLRLAGVLDEQFF
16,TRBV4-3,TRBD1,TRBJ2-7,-,TGCGCCAGCAGCCAAGACCCCAGGACAGGGGCCTACGAGCAGTACTTC,CASSQDPRTGAYEQYF
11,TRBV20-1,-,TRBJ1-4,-,TGCAGTGCTAGAGTTGAGGAAAAACTGTTTTTT,CSARVEEKLFF
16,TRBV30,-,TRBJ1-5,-,TGTGCCTGGAGTGTAGGAGGGGCCCAAGGCAATCAGCCCCAGCATTTT,CAWSVGGAQGNQPQHF
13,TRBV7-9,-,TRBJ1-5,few,TGTGCCAGCAGCCCTGACAGGAGTCAGCCCCAGCATTTT,CASSPDRSQPQHF
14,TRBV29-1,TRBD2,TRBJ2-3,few,TGCAGCGTTAGACTAGCGGATATCACAGATACGCAGTATTTT,CSVRLADITDTQYF
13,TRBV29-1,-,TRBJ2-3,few,TGCGGGGGGGCTGGACGGCTCACAGATACGCAGTATTTT,CGGAGRLTDTQYF
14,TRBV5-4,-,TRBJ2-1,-,TGTGCCAGCAGCTTGGACTCTACCTACAATGAGCAGTTCTTC,CASSLDSTYNEQFF
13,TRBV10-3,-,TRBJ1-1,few,TGTGCCATCAAGGCAGACCTGAACACTGAAGCTTTCTTT,CAIKADLNTEAFF
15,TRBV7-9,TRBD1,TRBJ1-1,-,TGTGCCAGCAGCTCCAGGGGGGGGATGAACACTGAAGCTTTCTTT,CASSSRGGMNTEAFF
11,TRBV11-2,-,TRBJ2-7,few,TGTGCCAGCAGCTTAGTCCACGAGCAGTACTTC,CASSLVHEQYF
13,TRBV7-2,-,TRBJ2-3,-,TGTGCCAGCAGCTTAGCGCCCGGCGATACGCAGTATTTT,CASSLAPGDTQYF
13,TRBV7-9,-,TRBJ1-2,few,TGTGCCAGCGGACTGCCGGGTCCTTATGGCTACACCTTC,CASGLPGPYGYTF
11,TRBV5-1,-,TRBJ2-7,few,TGCGCCAACAGACTAGTCAGCGAGCAGTACTTC,CANRLVSEQYF
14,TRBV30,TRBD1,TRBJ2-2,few,TGTGCCTGGAGTTCCGGGACAGGGGACCGGGAGCTGTTTTTT,CAWSSGTGDRELFF
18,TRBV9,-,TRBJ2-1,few,TGTGCCAGCAGCGTAGCTACTTTGCGGGAACACTCCTACAATGAGCAGTTCTTC,CASSVATLREHSYNEQFF
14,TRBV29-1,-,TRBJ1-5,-,TGCAGCGTCGCAATGGACACTAGCAATCAGCCCCAGCATTTT,CSVAMDTSNQPQHF
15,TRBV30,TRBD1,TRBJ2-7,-,TGTGCCTGGAGTGACTCCGGGACAGGGTTTAACGAGCAGTACTTC,CAWSDSGTGFNEQYF
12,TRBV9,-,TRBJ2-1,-,TGTGCCAGCAGCGTAGCCGGCAATGAGCAGTTCTTC,CASSVAGNEQFF
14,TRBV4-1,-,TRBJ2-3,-,TGCGCCAGCAGCCAAGGCCTGCTTACAGATACGCAGTATTTT,CASSQGLLTDTQYF
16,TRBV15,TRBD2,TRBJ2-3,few,TGTGCCACCAGCAGATCCATAGCGGGAGGGTCAGATACGCAGTATTTT,CATSRSIAGGSDTQYF
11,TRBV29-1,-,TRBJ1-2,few,TGCAGCGGAGGAGGGAGCAATGGCTACACCTTC,CSGGGSNGYTF
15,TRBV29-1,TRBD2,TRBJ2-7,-,TGCAGCGTTGAAGGCCTAGCGGGATATGTCGACGAGCAGTACTTC,CSVEGLAGYVDEQYF
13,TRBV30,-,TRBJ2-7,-,TGTGCCTGGAGACAGACAGACTCCTACGAGCAGTACTTC,CAWRQTDSYEQYF
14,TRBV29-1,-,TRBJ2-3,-,TGCAGCGCAAAAGGGGGGGCTAACACAGATACGCAGTATTTT,CSAKGGANTDTQYF
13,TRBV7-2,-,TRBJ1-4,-,TGTGCCAGCAGCTTAGTGGGATATGAAAAACTGTTTTTT,CASSLVGYEKLFF
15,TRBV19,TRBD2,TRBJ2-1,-,TGTGCCAGTAGTATAGTTAGCGGGAGGGCCAATGAGCAGTTCTTC,CASSIVSGRANEQFF
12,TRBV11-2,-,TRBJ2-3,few,TGTGCCAGCAGCTTAGGAGCGGATACGCAGTATTTT,CASSLGADTQYF
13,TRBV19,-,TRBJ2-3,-,TGTGCCAGTAGTCTTAGGGTTACAGATACGCAGTATTTT,CASSLRVTDTQYF
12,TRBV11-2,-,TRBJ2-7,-,TGTGCCAGCAGCTTAGGACTAGACGAGCAGTACTTC,CASSLGLDEQYF
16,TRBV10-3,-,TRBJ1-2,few,TGTGCCATCAGTCTTTCTACAGGTCCCCTCAGCTATGGCTACACCTTC,CAISLSTGPLSYGYTF
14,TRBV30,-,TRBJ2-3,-,TGTGCCTGGAGTCCAGGGTTTGTCGCAGATACGCAGTATTTT,CAWSPGFVADTQYF
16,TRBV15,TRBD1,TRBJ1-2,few,TGTGCCACCAGCAGGGGTGACGGGACAGGGGATCAAGGCTACACCTTC,CATSRGDGTGDQGYTF
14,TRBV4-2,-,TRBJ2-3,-,TGTGCCAGCAGCCCCGGGACTGGGGCAGATACGCAGTATTTT,CASSPGTGADTQYF
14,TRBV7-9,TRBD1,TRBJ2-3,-,TGTGCCAGCAGCTTGACAGGGTCAACAGATACGCAGTATTTT,CASSLTGSTDTQYF
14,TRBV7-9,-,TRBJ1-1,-,TGTGCCAGCAGCCGAGCCATGACCGACACTGAAGCTTTCTTT,CASSRAMTDTEAFF
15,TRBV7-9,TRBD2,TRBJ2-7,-,TGTGCCAGCAGCACTTCGACTAGCGGGAGAAGCGAGCAGTACTTC,CASSTSTSGRSEQYF
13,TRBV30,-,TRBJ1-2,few,TGTGCCTGGAGGGTACGTACGGCGGGTGGCTACACCTTC,CAWRVRTAGGYTF